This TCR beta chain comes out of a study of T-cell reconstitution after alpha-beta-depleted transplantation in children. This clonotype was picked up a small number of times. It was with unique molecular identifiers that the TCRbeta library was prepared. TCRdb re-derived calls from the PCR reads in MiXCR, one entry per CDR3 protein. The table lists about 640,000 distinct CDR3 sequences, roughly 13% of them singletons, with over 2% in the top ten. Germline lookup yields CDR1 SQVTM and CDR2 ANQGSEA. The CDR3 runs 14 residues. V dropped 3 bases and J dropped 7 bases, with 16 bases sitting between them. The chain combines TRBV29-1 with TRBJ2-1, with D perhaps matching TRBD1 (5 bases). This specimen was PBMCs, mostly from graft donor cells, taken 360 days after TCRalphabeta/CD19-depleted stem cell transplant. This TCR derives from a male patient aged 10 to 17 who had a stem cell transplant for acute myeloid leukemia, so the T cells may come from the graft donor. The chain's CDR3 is CSVDGRGFANEQFF. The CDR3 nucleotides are TGCAGCGTTGATGGTAGGGGATTCGCAAATGAGCAGTTCTTC.